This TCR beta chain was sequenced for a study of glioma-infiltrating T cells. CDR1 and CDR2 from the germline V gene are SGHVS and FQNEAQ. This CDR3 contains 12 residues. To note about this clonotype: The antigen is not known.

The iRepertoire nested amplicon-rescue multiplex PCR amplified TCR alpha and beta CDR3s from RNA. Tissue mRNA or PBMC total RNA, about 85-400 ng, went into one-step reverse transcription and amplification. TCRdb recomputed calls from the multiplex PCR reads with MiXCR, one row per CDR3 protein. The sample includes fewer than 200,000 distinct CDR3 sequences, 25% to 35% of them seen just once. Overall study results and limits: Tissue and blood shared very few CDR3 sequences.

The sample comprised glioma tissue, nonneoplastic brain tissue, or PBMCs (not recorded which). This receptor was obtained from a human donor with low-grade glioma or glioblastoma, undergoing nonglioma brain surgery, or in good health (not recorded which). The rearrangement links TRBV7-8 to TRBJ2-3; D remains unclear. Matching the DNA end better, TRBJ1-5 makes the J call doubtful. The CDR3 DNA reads TGTGCCAGCAGCTTTTACACAGATACGCAGCATTTT. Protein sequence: CASSFYTDTQHF.